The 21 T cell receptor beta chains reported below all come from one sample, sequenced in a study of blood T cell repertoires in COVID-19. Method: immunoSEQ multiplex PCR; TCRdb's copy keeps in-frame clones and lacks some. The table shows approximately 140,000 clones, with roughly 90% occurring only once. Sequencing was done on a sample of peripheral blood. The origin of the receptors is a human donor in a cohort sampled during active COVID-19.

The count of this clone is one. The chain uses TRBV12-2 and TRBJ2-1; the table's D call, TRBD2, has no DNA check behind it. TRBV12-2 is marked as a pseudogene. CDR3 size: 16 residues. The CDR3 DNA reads TGTGCAAGTCGCTTATATTCAAAGCGATCCTACAATGAGCAGTTCTTC. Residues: CASRLYSKRSYNEQFF.

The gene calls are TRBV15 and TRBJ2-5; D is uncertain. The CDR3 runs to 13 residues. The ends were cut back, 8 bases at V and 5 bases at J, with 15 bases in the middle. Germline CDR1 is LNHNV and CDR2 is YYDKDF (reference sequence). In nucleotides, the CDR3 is TGTGCCACCGGGCCAGCTGGGTGGGAGACCCAGTACTTC. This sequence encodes CATGPAGWETQYF.

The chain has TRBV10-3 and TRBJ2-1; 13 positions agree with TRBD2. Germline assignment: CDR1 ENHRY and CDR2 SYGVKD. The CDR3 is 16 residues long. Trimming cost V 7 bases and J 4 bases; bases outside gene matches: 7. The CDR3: CAIKEEGLAGYNEQFF. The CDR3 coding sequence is TGTGCCATCAAAGAAGAGGGACTAGCGGGATACAATGAGCAGTTCTTC.

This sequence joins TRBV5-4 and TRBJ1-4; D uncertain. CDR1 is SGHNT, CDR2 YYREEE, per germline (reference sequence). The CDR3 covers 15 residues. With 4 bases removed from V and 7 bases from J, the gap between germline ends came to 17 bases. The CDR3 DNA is TGTGCCAGCAGCGTTACCCCCGGACTGGTTGAAAAACTGTTTTTT. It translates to CASSVTPGLVEKLFF.

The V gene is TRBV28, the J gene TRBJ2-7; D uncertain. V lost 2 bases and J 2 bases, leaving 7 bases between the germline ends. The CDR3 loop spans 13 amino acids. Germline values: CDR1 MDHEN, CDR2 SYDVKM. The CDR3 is CASSLNTPYEQYF. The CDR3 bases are TGTGCCAGCAGTTTAAACACCCCCTACGAGCAGTACTTC. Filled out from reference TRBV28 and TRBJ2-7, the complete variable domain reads DVKVTQSSRYLVKRTGEKVFLECVQDMDHENMFWYRQDPGLGLRLIYFSYDVKMKEKGDIPEGYSVSREKKERFSLILESASTNQTSMYLCASSLNTPYEQYFGPGTRLTVT.

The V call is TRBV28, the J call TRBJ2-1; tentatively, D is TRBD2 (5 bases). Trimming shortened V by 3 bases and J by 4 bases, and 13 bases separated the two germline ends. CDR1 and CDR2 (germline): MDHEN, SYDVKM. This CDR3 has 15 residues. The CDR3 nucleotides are TGTGCCAGCAGTTTCACTAGGGCGGTTTACAATGAGCAGTTCTTC. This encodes CASSFTRAVYNEQFF.

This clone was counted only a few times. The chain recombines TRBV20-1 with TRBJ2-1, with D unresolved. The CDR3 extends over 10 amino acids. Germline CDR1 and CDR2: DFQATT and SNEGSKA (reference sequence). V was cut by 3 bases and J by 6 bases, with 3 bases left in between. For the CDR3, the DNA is TGCAGTGCTAGGAGCAATGAGCAGTTCTTC. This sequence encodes CSARSNEQFF.

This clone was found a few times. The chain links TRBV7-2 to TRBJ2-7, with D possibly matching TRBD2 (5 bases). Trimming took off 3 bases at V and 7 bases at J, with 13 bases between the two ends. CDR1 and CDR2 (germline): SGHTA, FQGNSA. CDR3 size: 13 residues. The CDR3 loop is CASSFRGPGEQYF. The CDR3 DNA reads TGTGCCAGCAGCTTCAGAGGGCCGGGAGAGCAGTACTTC.

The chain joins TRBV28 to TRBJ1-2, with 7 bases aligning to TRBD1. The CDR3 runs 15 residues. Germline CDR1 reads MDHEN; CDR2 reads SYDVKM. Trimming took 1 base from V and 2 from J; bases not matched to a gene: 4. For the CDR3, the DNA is TGTGCCAGCAGTTTATTGTGGACAGGCAACTATGGCTACACCTTC. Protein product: CASSLLWTGNYGYTF.

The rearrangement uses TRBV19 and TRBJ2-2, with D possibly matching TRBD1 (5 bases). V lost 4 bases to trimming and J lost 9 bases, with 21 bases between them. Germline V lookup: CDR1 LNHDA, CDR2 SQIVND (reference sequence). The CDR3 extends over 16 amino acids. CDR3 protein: CASSTEWTTNNRELFF. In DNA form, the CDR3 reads TGTGCCAGTAGTACAGAATGGACAACTAACAATAGGGAGCTGTTTTTT.

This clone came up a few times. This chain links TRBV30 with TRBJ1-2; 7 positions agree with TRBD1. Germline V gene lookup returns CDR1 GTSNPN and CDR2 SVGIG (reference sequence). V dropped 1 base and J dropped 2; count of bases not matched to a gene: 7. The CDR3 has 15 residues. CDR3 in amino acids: CAWSEELGQNYGYTF. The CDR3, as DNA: TGTGCCTGGAGTGAGGAATTGGGACAGAACTATGGCTACACCTTC.

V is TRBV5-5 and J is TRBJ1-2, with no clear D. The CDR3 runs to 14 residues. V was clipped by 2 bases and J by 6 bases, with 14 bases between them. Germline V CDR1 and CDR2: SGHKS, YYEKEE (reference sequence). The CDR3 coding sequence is TGTGCCAGCAGCTTAGGTCCCGCGGAGAATGGCTACACCTTC. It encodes CASSLGPAENGYTF. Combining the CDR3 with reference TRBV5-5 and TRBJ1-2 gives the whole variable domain DAGVTQSPTHLIKTRGQQVTLRCSPISGHKSVSWYQQVLGQGPQFIFQYYEKEERGRGNFPDRFSARQFPNYSSELNVNALLLGDSALYLCASSLGPAENGYTFGSGTRLTVV.

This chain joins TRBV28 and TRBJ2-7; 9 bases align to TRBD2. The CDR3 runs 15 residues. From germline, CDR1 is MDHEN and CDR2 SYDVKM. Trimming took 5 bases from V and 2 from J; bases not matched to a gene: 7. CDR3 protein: CASSNSGLATYEQYF. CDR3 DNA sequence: TGTGCCAGCAGTAACTCCGGACTAGCGACCTACGAGCAGTACTTC.

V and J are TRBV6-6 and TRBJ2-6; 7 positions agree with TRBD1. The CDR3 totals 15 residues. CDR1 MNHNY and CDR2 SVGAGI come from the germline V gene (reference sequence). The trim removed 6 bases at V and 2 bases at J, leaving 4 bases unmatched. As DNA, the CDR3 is TGTGCCAGCAGCCGCGACAGGGCTGGGGCCAACGTCCTGACTTTC. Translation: CASSRDRAGANVLTF.

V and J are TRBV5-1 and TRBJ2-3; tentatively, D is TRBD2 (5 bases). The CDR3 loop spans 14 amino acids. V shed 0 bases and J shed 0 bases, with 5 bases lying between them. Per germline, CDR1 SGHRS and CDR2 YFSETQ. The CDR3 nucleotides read TGCGCCAGCAGCTTGGGGACTAGCACAGATACGCAGTATTTT. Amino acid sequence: CASSLGTSTDTQYF. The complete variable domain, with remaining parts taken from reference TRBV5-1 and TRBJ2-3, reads KAGVTQTPRYLIKTRGQQVTLSCSPISGHRSVSWYQQTPGQGLQFLFEYFSETQRNKGNFPGRFSGRQFSNSRSEMNVSTLELGDSALYLCASSLGTSTDTQYFGPGTRLTVL.

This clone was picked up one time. As DNA, the CDR3 is TGTGCCAGCAGTTACCTCGACACGGTTCACTACGAGCAGTACTTC. It translates to CASSYLDTVHYEQYF. The J gene is TRBJ2-7, the V gene TRBV6-5; D gene unclear. CDR1 is MNHEY, CDR2 SVGAGI, per germline. The CDR3 covers 15 residues. Between the trimmed V and J ends, which lost 2 bases and 3 bases, there was a span of 14 bases.

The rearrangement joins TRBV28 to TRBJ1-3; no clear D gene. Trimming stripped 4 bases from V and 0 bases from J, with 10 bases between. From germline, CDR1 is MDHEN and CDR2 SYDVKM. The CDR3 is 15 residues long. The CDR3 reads CASSSLTSSGNTIYF. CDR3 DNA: TGTGCCAGCAGTTCGCTGACAAGCTCTGGAAACACCATATATTTT.

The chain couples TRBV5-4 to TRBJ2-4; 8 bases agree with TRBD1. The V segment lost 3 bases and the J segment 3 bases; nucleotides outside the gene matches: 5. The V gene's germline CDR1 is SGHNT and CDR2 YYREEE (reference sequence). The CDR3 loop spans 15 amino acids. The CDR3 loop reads CASSSQGADKNIQYF. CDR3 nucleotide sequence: TGTGCCAGCAGCTCTCAGGGGGCCGACAAAAACATTCAGTACTTC. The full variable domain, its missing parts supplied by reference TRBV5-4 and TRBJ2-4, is ETGVTQSPTHLIKTRGQQVTLRCSSQSGHNTVSWYQQALGQGPQFIFQYYREEENGRGNFPPRFSGLQFPNYSSELNVNALELDDSALYLCASSSQGADKNIQYFGAGTRLSVL.

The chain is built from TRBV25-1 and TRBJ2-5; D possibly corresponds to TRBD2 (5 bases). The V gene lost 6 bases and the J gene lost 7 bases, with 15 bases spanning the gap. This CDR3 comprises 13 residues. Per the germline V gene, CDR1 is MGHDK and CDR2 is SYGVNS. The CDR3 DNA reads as TGTGCCAGCAGCGGCCGGGGAAAAGGGACCCAGTACTTC. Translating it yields CASSGRGKGTQYF.

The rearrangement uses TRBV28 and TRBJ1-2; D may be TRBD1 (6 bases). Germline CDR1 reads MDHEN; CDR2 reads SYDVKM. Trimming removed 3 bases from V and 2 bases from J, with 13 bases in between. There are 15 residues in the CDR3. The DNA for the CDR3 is TGTGCCAGCAGTTTGCCGTCCCAGGGGAACTATGGCTACACCTTC. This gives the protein CASSLPSQGNYGYTF.

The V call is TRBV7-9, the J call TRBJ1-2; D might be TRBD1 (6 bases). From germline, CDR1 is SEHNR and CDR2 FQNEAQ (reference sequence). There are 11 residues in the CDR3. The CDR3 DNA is TGTGACGTGGGGACACTCTATGGCTACACCTTC. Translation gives CDVGTLYGYTF. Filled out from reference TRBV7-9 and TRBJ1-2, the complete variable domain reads DTGVSQNPRHKITKRGQNVTFRCDPISEHNRLYWYRQTLGQGPEFLTYFQNEAQLEKSRLLSDRFSAERPKGSFSTLEIQRTEQGDSAMYLCDVGTLYGYTFGSGTRLTVV.